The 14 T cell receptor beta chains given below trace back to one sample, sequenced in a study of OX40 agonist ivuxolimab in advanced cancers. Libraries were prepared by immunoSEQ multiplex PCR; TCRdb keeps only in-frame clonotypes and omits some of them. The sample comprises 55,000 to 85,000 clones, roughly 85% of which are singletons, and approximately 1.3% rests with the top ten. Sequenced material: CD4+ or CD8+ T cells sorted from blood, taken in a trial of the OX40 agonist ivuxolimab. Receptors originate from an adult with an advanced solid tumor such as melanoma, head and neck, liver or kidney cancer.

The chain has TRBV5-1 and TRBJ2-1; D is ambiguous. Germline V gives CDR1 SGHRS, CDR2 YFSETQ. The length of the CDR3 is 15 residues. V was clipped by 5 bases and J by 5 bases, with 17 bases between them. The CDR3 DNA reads TGCGCCAGCAGGGCCCAGAACGTCCGCCACAATGAGCAGTTCTTC. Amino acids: CASRAQNVRHNEQFF.

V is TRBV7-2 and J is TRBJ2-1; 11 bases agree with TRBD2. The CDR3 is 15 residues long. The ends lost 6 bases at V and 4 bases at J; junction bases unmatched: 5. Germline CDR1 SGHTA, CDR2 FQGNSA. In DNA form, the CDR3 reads TGTGCCAGCAGAGAACTAGCGGGAGCTTACAATGAGCAGTTCTTC. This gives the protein CASRELAGAYNEQFF.

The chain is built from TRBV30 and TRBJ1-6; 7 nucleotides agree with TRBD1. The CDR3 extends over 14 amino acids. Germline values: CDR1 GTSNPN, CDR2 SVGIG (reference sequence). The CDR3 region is CALDRDSNNSPLHF. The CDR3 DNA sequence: TGTGCGTTAGACAGGGACTCAAATAATTCACCCCTCCACTTT.

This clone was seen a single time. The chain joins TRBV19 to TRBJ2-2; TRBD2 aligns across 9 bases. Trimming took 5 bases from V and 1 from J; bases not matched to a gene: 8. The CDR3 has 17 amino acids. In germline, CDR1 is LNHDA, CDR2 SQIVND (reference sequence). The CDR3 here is CASSLTSGSLNTGELFF. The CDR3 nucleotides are TGTGCCAGTAGTCTGACTAGCGGAAGTTTGAACACCGGGGAGCTGTTTTTT. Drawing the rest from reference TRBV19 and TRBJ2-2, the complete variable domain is DGGITQSPKYLFRKEGQNVTLSCEQNLNHDAMYWYRQDPGQGLRLIYYSQIVNDFQKGDIAEGYSVSREKKESFPLTVTSAQKNPTAFYLCASSLTSGSLNTGELFFGEGSRLTVL.

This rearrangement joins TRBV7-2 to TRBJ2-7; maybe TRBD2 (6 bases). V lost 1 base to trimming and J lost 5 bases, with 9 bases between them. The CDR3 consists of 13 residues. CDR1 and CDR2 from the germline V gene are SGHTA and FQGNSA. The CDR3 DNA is TGTGCCAGCAGCTTAGGACTAGTCCACGAGCAGTACTTC. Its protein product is CASSLGLVHEQYF.

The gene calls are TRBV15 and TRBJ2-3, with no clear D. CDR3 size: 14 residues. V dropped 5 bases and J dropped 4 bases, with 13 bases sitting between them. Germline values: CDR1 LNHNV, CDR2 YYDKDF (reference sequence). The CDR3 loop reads CATSGSPAADTQYF. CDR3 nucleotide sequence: TGTGCCACCAGCGGCTCCCCCGCTGCAGATACGCAGTATTTT.

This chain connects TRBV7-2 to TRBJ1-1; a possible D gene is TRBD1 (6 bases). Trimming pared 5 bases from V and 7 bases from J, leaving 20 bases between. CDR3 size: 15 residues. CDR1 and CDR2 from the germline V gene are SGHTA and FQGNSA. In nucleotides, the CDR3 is TGTGCCAGCAGCCCCATCAGAGGCAGGGGAAGTGAAGCTTTCTTT. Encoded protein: CASSPIRGRGSEAFF.

CDR3: CASSPTGTLQETQYF. The CDR3 DNA is TGTGCCAGCAGCCCCACCGGGACTCTCCAAGAGACCCAGTACTTC. V is TRBV28 and J is TRBJ2-5; a weak D match, TRBD2 (6 bases). The germline V and J ends were trimmed by 6 bases and 1 base, with 15 bases remaining between them. The germline V gene has CDR1 MDHEN and CDR2 SYDVKM. The CDR3 totals 15 residues.

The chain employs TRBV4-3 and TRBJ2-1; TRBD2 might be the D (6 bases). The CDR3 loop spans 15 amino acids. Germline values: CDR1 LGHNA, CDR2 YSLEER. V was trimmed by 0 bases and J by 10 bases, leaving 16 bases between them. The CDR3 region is CASSQDIRGSGEQFF. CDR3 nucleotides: TGCGCCAGCAGCCAAGATATCCGGGGGTCGGGGGAGCAGTTCTTC.

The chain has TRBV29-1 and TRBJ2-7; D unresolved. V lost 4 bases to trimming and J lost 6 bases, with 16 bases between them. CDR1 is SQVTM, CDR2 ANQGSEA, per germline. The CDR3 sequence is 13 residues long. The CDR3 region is CSVGGSAWGEQYF. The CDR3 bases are TGCAGCGTTGGGGGTTCGGCGTGGGGCGAGCAGTACTTC.

The CDR3 sequence: CASSLLVNTEAFF. The DNA of the CDR3 is TGTGCCAGCAGTTTATTAGTGAACACTGAAGCTTTCTTT. The rearrangement links TRBV28 to TRBJ1-1; D call uncertain. Germline CDR1 MDHEN, CDR2 SYDVKM. V was pared by 1 base and J by 0 bases, with 3 bases between. The CDR3 is made up of 13 amino acids.

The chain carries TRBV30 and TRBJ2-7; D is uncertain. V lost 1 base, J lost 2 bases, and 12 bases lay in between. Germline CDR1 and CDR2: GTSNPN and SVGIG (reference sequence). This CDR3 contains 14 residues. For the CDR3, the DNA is TGTGCCTGGAGTGCAGGAGTCCACCCCTACGAGCAGTACTTC. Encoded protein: CAWSAGVHPYEQYF.

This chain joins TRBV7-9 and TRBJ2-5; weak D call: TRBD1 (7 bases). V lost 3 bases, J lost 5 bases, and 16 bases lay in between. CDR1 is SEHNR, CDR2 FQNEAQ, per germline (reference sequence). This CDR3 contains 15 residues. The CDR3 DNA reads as TGTGCCAGCAGCTTGCGGGACAGCATATTGGAGACCCAGTACTTC. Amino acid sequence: CASSLRDSILETQYF.

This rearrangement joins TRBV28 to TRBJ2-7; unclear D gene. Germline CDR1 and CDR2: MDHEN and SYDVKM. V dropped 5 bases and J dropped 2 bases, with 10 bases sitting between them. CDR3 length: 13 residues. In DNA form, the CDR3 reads TGTGCCAGCAGTCAGACATGGACCTACGAGCAGTACTTC. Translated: CASSQTWTYEQYF.